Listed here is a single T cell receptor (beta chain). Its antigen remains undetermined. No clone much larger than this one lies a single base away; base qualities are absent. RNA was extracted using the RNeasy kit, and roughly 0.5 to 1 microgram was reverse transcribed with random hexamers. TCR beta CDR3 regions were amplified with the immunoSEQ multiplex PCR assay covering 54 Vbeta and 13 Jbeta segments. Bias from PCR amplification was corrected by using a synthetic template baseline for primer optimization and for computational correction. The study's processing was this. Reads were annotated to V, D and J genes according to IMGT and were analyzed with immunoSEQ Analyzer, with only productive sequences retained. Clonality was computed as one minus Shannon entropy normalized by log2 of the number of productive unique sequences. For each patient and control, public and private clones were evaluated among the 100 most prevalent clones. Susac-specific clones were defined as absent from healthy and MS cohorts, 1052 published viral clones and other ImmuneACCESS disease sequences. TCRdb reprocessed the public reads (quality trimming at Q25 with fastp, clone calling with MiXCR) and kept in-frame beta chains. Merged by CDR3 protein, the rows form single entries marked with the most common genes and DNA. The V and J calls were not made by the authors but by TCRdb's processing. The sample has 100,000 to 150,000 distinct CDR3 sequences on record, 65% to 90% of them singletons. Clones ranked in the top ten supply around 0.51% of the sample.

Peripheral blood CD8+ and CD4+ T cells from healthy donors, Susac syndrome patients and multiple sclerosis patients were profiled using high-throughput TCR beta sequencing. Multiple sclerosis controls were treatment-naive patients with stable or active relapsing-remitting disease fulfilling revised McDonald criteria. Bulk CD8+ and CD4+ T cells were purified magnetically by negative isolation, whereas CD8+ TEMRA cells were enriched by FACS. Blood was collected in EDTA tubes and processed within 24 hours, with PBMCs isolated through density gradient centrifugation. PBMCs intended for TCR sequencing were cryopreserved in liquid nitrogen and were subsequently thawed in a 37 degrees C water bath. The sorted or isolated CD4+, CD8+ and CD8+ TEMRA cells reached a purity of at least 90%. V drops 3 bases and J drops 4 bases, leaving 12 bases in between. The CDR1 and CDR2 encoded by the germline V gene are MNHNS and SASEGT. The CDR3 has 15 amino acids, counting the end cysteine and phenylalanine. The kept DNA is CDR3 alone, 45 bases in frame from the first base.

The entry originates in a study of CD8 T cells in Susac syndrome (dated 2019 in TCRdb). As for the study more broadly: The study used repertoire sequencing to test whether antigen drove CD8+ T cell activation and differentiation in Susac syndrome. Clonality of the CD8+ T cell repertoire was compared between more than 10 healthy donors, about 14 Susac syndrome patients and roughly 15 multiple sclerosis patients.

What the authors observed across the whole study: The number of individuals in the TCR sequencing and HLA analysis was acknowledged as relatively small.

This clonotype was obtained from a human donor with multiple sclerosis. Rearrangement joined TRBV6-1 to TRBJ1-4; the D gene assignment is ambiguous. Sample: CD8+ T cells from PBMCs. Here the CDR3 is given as CASSETRTSNEKLFF. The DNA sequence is TGTGCCAGCAGTGAGACACGGACGAGTAATGAAAAACTGTTTTTT.